Below, 17 T cell receptor beta chains from the same sample are listed, as sequenced in a study of blood T cell repertoires in COVID-19. Generated by immunoSEQ multiplex PCR, the TCRdb table keeps only in-frame clones and is missing some. The sample has about 250,000 clones, approximately 85% seen once. Sequencing was done on a sample of peripheral blood. The receptors derive from a human donor with COVID-19, enrolled during active disease. The donor label of this sample is uncertain.

The genes are TRBV15 and TRBJ2-7, with a tentative D call TRBD2 (6 bases). CDR3 size: 15 residues. Germline loops: CDR1 LNHNV, CDR2 YYDKDF (reference sequence). Deletions cut 0 bases from V and 5 bases from J, with 14 bases between. Written as DNA, the CDR3 is TGTGCCACCAGCAGAGAGCGGGGAGTTACGAACGAGCAGTACTTC. Its translation is CATSRERGVTNEQYF.

This clone was detected only once. The chain uses TRBV7-6 and TRBJ2-1; TRBD1 might be the D (6 bases). This CDR3 comprises 17 residues. Germline V gene sequence: CDR1 SGHVS, CDR2 FNYEAQ. The V gene lost 1 base and the J gene lost 0 bases, with 13 bases spanning the gap. Here the CDR3 DNA reads TGTGCCAGCAGCTTAGAGGGGACAACCTACTCCTACAATGAGCAGTTCTTC. This gives the protein CASSLEGTTYSYNEQFF.

This chain uses TRBV19 with TRBJ2-1; 10 bases line up with TRBD1. Germline V gives CDR1 LNHDA, CDR2 SQIVND (reference sequence). The V and J ends lost 3 bases and 9 bases, in that order; junction bases with no gene match: 8. This CDR3 spans 15 amino acids. CDR3 bases: TGTGCCAGTAGTATCGCGGGACAGGGGCGTCGTGAGCAGTTCTTC. Protein product: CASSIAGQGRREQFF.

This chain joins TRBV2 and TRBJ1-6; 7 bases align to TRBD1. J was trimmed by 8 bases and V by 5 bases; bases with no gene match: 3. CDR3 length equals 13 residues. CDR1 and CDR2 from the germline V gene are SNHLY and FYNNEI. The DNA for the CDR3 is TGTGCCAGCAGTCGGGACAGTGATTCACCCCTCCACTTT. Protein product: CASSRDSDSPLHF.

The chain couples TRBV6-2 or TRBV6-3 to TRBJ2-5, with TRBD1 as a possible D gene (7 bases). The CDR3 loop spans 15 amino acids. Germline V gene data show CDR1 as MNHEY and CDR2 as SVGEGT. Trimming took off 2 bases at V and 5 bases at J, with 15 bases between the two ends. CDR3 residues: CASSYGGGGIETQYF. Written as DNA, the CDR3 is TGTGCCAGCAGTTACGGAGGAGGGGGCATCGAGACCCAGTACTTC.

The chain employs TRBV18 and TRBJ1-4; D is undetermined. The CDR3 spans 12 residues. The germline V gene encodes CDR1 KGHSH and CDR2 LQKENI. V shed 3 bases and J shed 7 bases, with 6 bases lying between them. The CDR3, as DNA: TGTGCCAGCTCACCCCGGGGTGAAAAACTGTTTTTT. The encoded protein is CASSPRGEKLFF.

This clone was found a few times. This chain connects TRBV11-3 to TRBJ2-1, with 8 bases identical to TRBD2. The CDR3 covers 16 residues. V shed 1 base and J 4 bases; nucleotides not matched to a gene: 6. Germline CDR1 SGHNT, CDR2 YENEEA. CDR3 protein: CASSLGSTGGYNEQFF. CDR3 coding DNA: TGTGCCAGCAGCTTAGGTTCGACGGGGGGGTACAATGAGCAGTTCTTC.

This clone was seen a single time. The chain has TRBV9 and TRBJ1-2, with unresolved D. Trimming shortened V by 0 bases and J by 0 bases, and 9 bases separated the two germline ends. This CDR3 has 15 amino acids. The germline gives CDR1 SGDLS, CDR2 YYNGEE. This CDR3 reads CASSVASDSNYGYTF. The CDR3 DNA sequence: TGTGCCAGCAGCGTAGCGTCAGACTCTAACTATGGCTACACCTTC.

This clone appeared a single time. CDR3 protein: CASSYGDRDGYTF. The DNA for the CDR3 is TGTGCCAGCAGTTACGGGGACAGGGATGGCTACACCTTC. The chain has TRBV6-5 and TRBJ1-2; 9 nucleotides match TRBD1. V gave up 2 bases and J gave up 6 bases; unmatched junction bases: 1. CDR3 size: 13 residues. From germline, CDR1 is MNHEY and CDR2 SVGAGI.

The chain carries TRBV6-1 and TRBJ1-1; D call uncertain. Per germline, CDR1 MNHNS and CDR2 SASEGT. The V gene lost 3 bases and the J gene lost 0 bases, with 20 bases spanning the gap. This CDR3 has 18 residues. The CDR3 region is CASSDTAGSYFMNTEAFF. CDR3 DNA: TGTGCCAGCAGTGACACTGCCGGGAGTTATTTCATGAACACTGAAGCTTTCTTT.

V is TRBV13 and J is TRBJ2-1; 10 nucleotides match TRBD2. Per the germline V gene, CDR1 is PRHDT and CDR2 is FYEKMQ (reference sequence). The CDR3 extends over 15 amino acids. The V and J ends lost 5 bases and 9 bases, in that order; junction bases with no gene match: 10. For the CDR3, the DNA is TGTGCCAGCAGCCCCCCCCTAGCGGGAGCCCTTGAGCAGTTCTTC. This sequence encodes CASSPPLAGALEQFF.

This chain uses TRBV11-3 with TRBJ2-7; D not certain. CDR1 and CDR2 (germline): SGHNT, YENEEA. V lost 1 base to trimming and J lost 3 bases, with 7 bases between them. The CDR3 length is 13 residues. Here the CDR3 DNA reads TGTGCCAGCAGCTTAGGCCCCAGCTACGAGCAGTACTTC. It encodes CASSLGPSYEQYF.

This chain uses TRBV30 with TRBJ2-4, with 9 bases that match TRBD2. Germline V gene lookup returns CDR1 GTSNPN and CDR2 SVGIG (reference sequence). V lost 1 base and J lost 1; bases outside the gene matches: 11. CDR3 length: 18 residues. As DNA, the CDR3 is TGTGCCTGGAGTGGAGAGCGGGAGGTGGGTTTGGCCAAAAACATTCAGTACTTC. Translation: CAWSGEREVGLAKNIQYF. Based on the CDR3 plus reference TRBV30 and TRBJ2-4, the full variable domain is SQTIHQWPATLVQPVGSPLSLECTVEGTSNPNLYWYRQAAGRGLQLLFYSVGIGQISSEVPQNLSASRPQDRQFILSSKKLLLSDSGFYLCAWSGEREVGLAKNIQYFGAGTRLSVL.

The V call is TRBV19, the J call TRBJ2-2; possible D gene TRBD2, 6 bases. There are 15 residues in the CDR3. Trimming pared 3 bases from V and 1 base from J, leaving 9 bases between. Germline V CDR1 and CDR2: LNHDA, SQIVND (reference sequence). CDR3: CASSMEGGNTGELFF. Here the CDR3 DNA reads TGTGCCAGTAGTATGGAGGGCGGGAACACCGGGGAGCTGTTTTTT.

This clone occurred a few times. This chain uses TRBV10-2 with TRBJ1-6; 10 bases line up with TRBD1. The CDR3 consists of 14 residues. Trimming cost V 6 bases and J 9 bases; bases outside gene matches: 5. The germline V gene encodes CDR1 WSHSY and CDR2 SAAADI. CDR3 sequence reads: CASSGQGGSSPLHF. The CDR3 DNA reads TGCGCCAGCAGCGGACAGGGGGGAAGTTCACCCCTCCACTTT.

This clone was seen more than once but under ten times. The chain uses TRBV29-1 and TRBJ2-3, with D maybe TRBD1 (6 bases). Germline-derived CDR1 and CDR2 are SQVTM and ANQGSEA. CDR3 size: 14 residues. V lost 3 bases and J lost 5, with 15 bases in between. In DNA, the CDR3 is TGCAGCGTTGAGCGGGCAGGGGTGGGAGATACGCAGTATTTT. It translates to CSVERAGVGDTQYF.

The chain has TRBV24-1 and TRBJ1-2, with D uncertain. This CDR3 comprises 15 residues. Germline V gene data show CDR1 as KGHDR and CDR2 as SFDVKD. The V and J ends lost 3 bases and 0 bases respectively, with 10 bases between them. CDR3 in amino acids: CATSDPVLANYGYTF. The CDR3 bases are TGTGCCACCAGTGATCCGGTTTTAGCTAACTATGGCTACACCTTC.